These 12 T cell receptor beta chains share one sample of origin, sequenced in a study of CD8 T cells in ankylosing spondylitis. TCRdb reprocessed the 5' RACE reads via MiXCR and lists one record per CDR3 protein. The table lists 150,000 or so distinct CDR3 sequences, 30% to 40% of them singletons. What was sequenced was synovial fluid, either unsorted or a sorted T cell fraction (not recorded which). These receptor sequences come from a male donor with ankylosing spondylitis.

This clonotype is judged medium-sized. This sequence joins TRBV7-3 and TRBJ2-6; D is uncertain. CDR3 length: 16 amino acids. Germline values: CDR1 SGHTA, CDR2 FQGTGA. The V end was cut by 5 bases, the J end by 0 bases, with 11 bases between. The CDR3 is CASSALQLSGANVLTF. The CDR3 nucleotides read TGTGCCAGCAGCGCTTTACAGCTCTCTGGGGCCAACGTCCTGACTTTC.

This clonotype has only a few counts. The J gene is TRBJ2-3, the V gene TRBV24-1; no reliable D call. Germline CDR1 is KGHDR and CDR2 is SFDVKD. The CDR3 runs to 17 residues. Between the trimmed V and J ends, which lost 3 bases and 1 base, there was a span of 16 bases. CDR3 coding DNA: TGTGCCACCAGTGATAACGACAAGCCTGGTGGCACAGATACGCAGTATTTT. The encoded protein is CATSDNDKPGGTDTQYF.

This clonotype was picked up a small number of times. The chain joins TRBV7-2 to TRBJ1-5, with no clear D. V gave up 1 base and J gave up 0 bases, with 7 bases separating them. Per the germline V gene, CDR1 is SGHTA and CDR2 is FQGNSA. This CDR3 spans 15 amino acids. The CDR3 sequence is CASSLGQNSNQPQHF. Written as DNA, the CDR3 is TGTGCCAGCAGCTTAGGGCAGAATAGCAATCAGCCCCAGCATTTT.

This clonotype was seen only a few times. The gene calls are TRBV2 and TRBJ1-6, with D perhaps TRBD1 (5 bases). This CDR3 is 12 amino acids long. Deletions cut 4 bases from V and 10 bases from J, with 8 bases between. Germline CDR1 is SNHLY and CDR2 is FYNNEI. The CDR3 DNA follows: TGTGCCAGCAGTGGGACACCATCACCCCTCCACTTT. Residues: CASSGTPSPLHF.

In its sample, this clonotype was seen many times. CDR3 region: CASSQTSPGGNTEAFF. As DNA, the CDR3 is TGTGCCAGCAGCCAAACCTCCCCAGGGGGTAACACTGAAGCTTTCTTT. The chain joins TRBV3-1 to TRBJ1-1, with 7 nucleotides matching TRBD1. Germline CDR1 and CDR2: LGHDT and YNNKEL (reference sequence). Germline trimming cut 2 bases from V and 2 bases from J; bases unmatched to any gene: 8. The CDR3 contains 16 residues.

This clonotype was recorded a few times. This rearrangement joins TRBV5-1 to TRBJ2-5; 8 positions agree with TRBD1. Per germline, CDR1 SGHRS and CDR2 YFSETQ. CDR3 length: 17 amino acids. J was trimmed by 1 base and V by 2 bases; bases with no gene match: 10. CDR3 DNA: TGCGCCAGCAGCTTAGGTACGGACAGGGTGAGCCAAGAGACCCAGTACTTC. Residues: CASSLGTDRVSQETQYF.

J is TRBJ1-1 and V is TRBV7-2; no definite D call. This CDR3 comprises 16 residues. Germline V lookup: CDR1 SGHTA, CDR2 FQGNSA. V lost 4 bases to trimming and J lost 1 base, with 16 bases between them. The CDR3 coding sequence is TGTGCCAGCAGCTCCCAGCCAACCCGAGGGAACACTGAAGCTTTCTTT. Translated, it gives CASSSQPTRGNTEAFF.

A few counts support this clonotype. The chain couples TRBV4-1 to TRBJ2-3, with TRBD2 matching over 9 bases. The CDR3 covers 16 residues. V lost 0 bases, J lost 2 bases, and 3 bases stayed unmatched. Germline-derived CDR1 and CDR2 are MGHRA and YSYEKL. The CDR3 DNA reads TGCGCCAGCAGCCAAGAGACTAGCGGTTTCACAGATACGCAGTATTTT. Its protein is CASSQETSGFTDTQYF.

This clonotype was counted at least ten times. The V and J genes are TRBV7-8 and TRBJ1-5, with D possibly TRBD1 on 6 matching bases. Trimming stripped 5 bases from V and 3 bases from J, with 17 bases between. The CDR3 covers 16 residues. Germline V gene lookup returns CDR1 SGHVS and CDR2 FQNEAQ. For the CDR3, the DNA is TGTGCCAGCAGCCCAGGGCCGCGGGGGCCCAATCAGCCCCAGCATTTT. This gives the protein CASSPGPRGPNQPQHF.

This sequence joins TRBV20-1 and TRBJ2-7, with D perhaps TRBD2 (7 bases). CDR1 is DFQATT, CDR2 SNEGSKA, per germline (reference sequence). Trimming shortened V by 5 bases and J by 3 bases, and 11 bases separated the two germline ends. This CDR3 has 12 amino acids. CDR3 in DNA: TGCAGTGCTGGGGGGGCGGGCTACGAGCAGTACTTC. Translating it yields CSAGGAGYEQYF.

The chain has TRBV6-2 or TRBV6-3 and TRBJ2-1; TRBD2 matches 11 bases. The CDR3 covers 16 residues. Germline CDR1 reads MNHEY; CDR2 reads SVGEGT. With 5 bases clipped from V and 2 bases from J, the junction kept 5 bases outside the gene matches. The CDR3 sequence is CASSTSTSGAYNEQFF. The CDR3, as DNA: TGTGCCAGCAGTACATCGACTAGCGGGGCCTACAATGAGCAGTTCTTC.

This clonotype was observed a few times. CDR3 DNA: TGTGCCAGCAGCTTGCGGACAGGGCAATCCAATCAGCCCCAGCATTTT. It yields the protein CASSLRTGQSNQPQHF. This chain joins TRBV5-6 and TRBJ1-5; 8 bases agree with TRBD1. The germline V gene encodes CDR1 SGHDT and CDR2 YYEEEE. V trimming: 1 base; J trimming: 3 bases; junction bases outside the gene matches: 6. The CDR3 runs 16 residues.